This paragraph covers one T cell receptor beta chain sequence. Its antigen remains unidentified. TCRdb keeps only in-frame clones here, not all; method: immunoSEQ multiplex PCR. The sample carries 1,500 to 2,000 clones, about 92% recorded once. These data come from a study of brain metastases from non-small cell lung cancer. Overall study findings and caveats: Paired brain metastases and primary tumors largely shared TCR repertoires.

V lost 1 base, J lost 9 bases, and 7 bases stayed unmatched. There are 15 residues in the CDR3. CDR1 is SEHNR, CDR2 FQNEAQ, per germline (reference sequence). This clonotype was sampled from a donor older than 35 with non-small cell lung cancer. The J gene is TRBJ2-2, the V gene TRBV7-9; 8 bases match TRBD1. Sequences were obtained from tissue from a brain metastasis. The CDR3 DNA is TGTGCCAGCAGCTTAGGCCAGGGGGCGCGCCGGGAGCTGTTTTTT. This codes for CASSLGQGARRELFF.